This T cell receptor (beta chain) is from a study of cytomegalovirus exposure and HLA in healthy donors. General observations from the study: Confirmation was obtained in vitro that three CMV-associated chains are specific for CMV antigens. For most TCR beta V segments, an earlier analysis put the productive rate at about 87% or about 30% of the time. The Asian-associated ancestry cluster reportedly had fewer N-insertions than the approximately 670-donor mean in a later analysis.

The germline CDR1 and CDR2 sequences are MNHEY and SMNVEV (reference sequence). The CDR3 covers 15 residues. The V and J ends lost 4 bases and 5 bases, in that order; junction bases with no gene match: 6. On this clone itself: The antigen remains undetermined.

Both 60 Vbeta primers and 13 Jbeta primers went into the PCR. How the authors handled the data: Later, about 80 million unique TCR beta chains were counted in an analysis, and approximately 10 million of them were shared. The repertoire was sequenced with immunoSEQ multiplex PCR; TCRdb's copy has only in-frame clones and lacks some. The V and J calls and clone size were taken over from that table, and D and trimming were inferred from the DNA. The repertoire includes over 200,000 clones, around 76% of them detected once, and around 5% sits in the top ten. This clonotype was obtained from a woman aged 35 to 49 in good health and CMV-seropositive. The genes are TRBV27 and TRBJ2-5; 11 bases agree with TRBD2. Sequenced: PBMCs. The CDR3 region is CASSSGTSGQETQYF. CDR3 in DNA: TGTGCCAGCAGTTCCGGGACTAGCGGCCAGGAGACCCAGTACTTC.